Here is one T cell receptor (beta chain) with its context. Its antigen is undetermined. The CDR3 has 15 amino acids. Trimming cost V 4 bases and J 3 bases; bases outside gene matches: 6. CDR1 SGHRS and CDR2 YFSETQ come from the germline V gene. The sample comes from a study of T cell responses to AZD1222 COVID-19 vaccine. Measured with immunoSEQ multiplex PCR; TCRdb has only the in-frame clones, and not every one. This sample has tens of thousands of clones; roughly 92% occur once, and the top ten carry 3.1%. General study findings and limits: It was only after the peak T cell response that any repertoires were sampled.

This sequence was found in an adult who received the AZD1222 COVID-19 vaccine. This material consisted of peripheral blood, taken 28 days after the second AZD1222 dose. The genes are TRBV5-1 and TRBJ2-7, with 11 bases fitting TRBD1. The CDR3 loop is CASSTGTGGGYEQYF. In nucleotides, the CDR3 is TGCGCCAGCAGCACCGGGACAGGGGGAGGCTACGAGCAGTACTTC.